The 17 T cell receptor beta chains presented below share a single source sample, sequenced in a study of CD8 T cells in ankylosing spondylitis (dated by TCRdb to 2015 to 2018). The paper as a whole reports these results and caveats: A TCR beta motif made up of several highly homologous amino acid variants appeared to be characteristic of blood from ankylosing spondylitis patients.

The library came from 5' RACE. Sequencing instrument: Illumina HiSeq 2500. TCRdb cleaned the public reads at Q25 with fastp, built clones with MiXCR and kept in-frame beta chains. Each record represents a unique CDR3 protein, reported with the most common genes and DNA among its rows. The table for this sample lists fewer than 550,000 distinct CDR3 sequences; 5.3% of them were counted only once. The ten largest account for under 4.5% of the sample. Their specific antigens are unknown. Material: blood, either unsorted or a sorted T cell fraction (not recorded which). The receptors here all came from a male donor with ankylosing spondylitis.

This clonotype has ten or more counts. The V call is TRBV5-1, the J call TRBJ2-1, with a weak D call TRBD2 (5 bases). With 4 bases removed from V and 6 bases from J, the gap between germline ends came to 14 bases. This CDR3 comprises 14 residues. CDR1 and CDR2 from the germline V gene are SGHRS and YFSETQ. The CDR3 region has the DNA TGCGCCAGCAGCCGCCCGGAGGATGGCAATGAGCAGTTCTTC. Its translation is CASSRPEDGNEQFF.

At least ten counts were recorded for this clonotype. V gene TRBV6-5 combines with J gene TRBJ2-7; D tentatively fits TRBD1 or TRBD2 (5 bases each). The V gene lost 4 bases and the J gene lost 10 bases, with 14 bases spanning the gap. Per the germline V gene, CDR1 is MNHEY and CDR2 is SVGAGI. This CDR3 has 12 residues. The CDR3 region is CASSSHRGGQYF. In DNA, the CDR3 is TGTGCCAGCAGTTCCCACCGGGGCGGACAGTACTTC.

This clonotype was seen a handful of times. This rearrangement joins TRBV5-1 to TRBJ2-1; 9 positions match TRBD2. With 7 bases clipped from V and 8 bases from J, the junction kept 19 bases outside the gene matches. Germline values: CDR1 SGHRS, CDR2 YFSETQ. The CDR3 length is 17 residues. The CDR3 spells CASSPLLAGIGLDEQFF. The DNA for the CDR3 is TGCGCCAGCTCCCCCCTGCTAGCGGGAATTGGGTTGGATGAGCAGTTCTTC.

The sample holds many counts of this clonotype. V gene TRBV20-1 combines with J gene TRBJ2-7; D ambiguous. Germline V CDR1 and CDR2: DFQATT, SNEGSKA (reference sequence). CDR3 length: 16 residues. Trimming took off 4 bases at V and 3 bases at J, with 22 bases between the two ends. For the CDR3, the DNA is TGCAGTGCTAACTATGGCAGGCTAGTCGCAATCTACGAGCAGTACTTC. Its translation: CSANYGRLVAIYEQYF.

This clonotype was picked up many times. The V and J genes are TRBV9 and TRBJ2-5; tentative D call: TRBD2 (6 bases). The V gene lost 1 base and the J gene lost 5 bases, with 15 bases spanning the gap. Looked up from germline, CDR1 is SGDLS and CDR2 is YYNGEE. CDR3 length: 15 amino acids. CDR3 amino acids: CASSVTPAGTETQYF. As DNA, the CDR3 is TGTGCCAGCAGCGTAACCCCGGCAGGGACTGAGACCCAGTACTTC.

The sample holds many counts of this clonotype. CDR3 amino acids: CSAHRPEDYSYEQYF. The CDR3, as DNA: TGCAGTGCTCACCGGCCGGAGGACTACTCCTACGAGCAGTACTTC. The V gene is TRBV20-1, the J gene TRBJ2-7; D possibly corresponds to TRBD2 (6 bases). With 5 bases removed from V and 0 bases from J, the gap between germline ends came to 17 bases. The CDR3 loop spans 15 amino acids. Germline V gene sequence: CDR1 DFQATT, CDR2 SNEGSKA (reference sequence).

This clonotype was counted many times. DNA of the CDR3: TGTGCCAGCAGCAAAGCGACCTCCGGGGTAGCGGGAGGGCCCAGGGAGACCCAGTACTTC. As protein: CASSKATSGVAGGPRETQYF. The chain carries TRBV21-1 and TRBJ2-5; the table calls TRBD2, which could not be checked here. TRBV21-1 is given as a pseudogene. The CDR3 contains 20 residues.

The genes are TRBV6-2 or TRBV6-3 and TRBJ2-3; 7 nucleotides match TRBD1. Unmatched junction bases numbered 13, after V lost 6 bases and J lost 4 bases. This CDR3 has 16 residues. Germline assignment: CDR1 MNHEY and CDR2 SVGEGT. The CDR3 region has the DNA TGTGCCAGCAGGACCATAGGACAGGCAGAAGCAGATACGCAGTATTTT. Its translation: CASRTIGQAEADTQYF.

The CDR3 sequence: CASSPGSVYQETQYF. The CDR3 nucleotides read TGTGCCAGCAGCCCAGGGTCTGTGTACCAAGAGACCCAGTACTTC. The rearrangement joins TRBV6-1 to TRBJ2-5, with D perhaps matching TRBD1 (5 bases). This CDR3 spans 15 amino acids. The ends were cut back, 6 bases at V and 0 bases at J, with 14 bases in the middle. CDR1 is MNHNS, CDR2 SASEGT, per germline.

Ten or more counts support this clonotype. The chain is built from TRBV5-4 and TRBJ2-7; D is unclear. The germline gives CDR1 SGHNT, CDR2 YYREEE (reference sequence). The CDR3 loop spans 16 amino acids. V was clipped by 4 bases and J by 2 bases, with 19 bases between them. The CDR3 here is CASSPPLPPGTYEQYF. The CDR3 DNA reads as TGTGCCAGCAGCCCCCCTCTCCCCCCCGGAACCTACGAGCAGTACTTC.

The table lists this clonotype with many counts. This chain uses TRBV6-2 or TRBV6-3 with TRBJ1-1; D remains ambiguous. Germline lookup yields CDR1 MNHEY and CDR2 SVGEGT. Trimming took off 2 bases at V and 1 base at J, with 5 bases between the two ends. This CDR3 is 13 amino acids long. CDR3 sequence (DNA): TGTGCCAGCAGTTACAACTCGAACACTGAAGCTTTCTTT. It is translated as CASSYNSNTEAFF.

This clonotype was seen ten or more times. The chain employs TRBV29-1 and TRBJ1-1, with D tentatively TRBD1 (6 bases). The V end lost 7 bases, the J end lost 11 bases, and 20 bases lay between the germline ends. The CDR3 sequence is 12 residues long. The germline CDR1 and CDR2 sequences are SQVTM and ANQGSEA. For the CDR3, the DNA is TGCAGCGCCACCGGGACAAAATTTTGGGCTTTCTTT. This sequence encodes CSATGTKFWAFF. The full variable domain, rest sourced from reference TRBV29-1 and TRBJ1-1, is SAVISQKPSRDICQRGTSLTIQCQVDSQVTMMFWYRQQPGQSLTLIATANQGSEATYESGFVIDKFPISRPNLTFSTLTVSNMSPEDSSIYLCSATGTKFWAFFGQGTRLTVV.

The sample holds many counts of this clonotype. The chain carries TRBV5-6 and TRBJ1-2, with D unresolved. Germline V gene data show CDR1 as SGHDT and CDR2 as YYEEEE. The V and J ends lost 3 bases and 3 bases respectively, with 9 bases between them. CDR3 length equals 13 residues. This chain's CDR3 is CASSSSSYYGYTF. In nucleotides, the CDR3 is TGTGCCAGCAGCTCATCCAGCTACTATGGCTACACCTTC.

This clonotype was detected many times. The rearrangement joins TRBV7-9 to TRBJ1-2; 7 bases map to TRBD1. The V and J ends lost 5 bases and 4 bases, in that order; junction bases with no gene match: 4. Looked up from germline, CDR1 is SEHNR and CDR2 is FQNEAQ (reference sequence). The CDR3 length is 13 residues. CDR3 bases: TGTGCCAGCAGCAAAGGACAGGTCTATGGCTACACCTTC. Translating gives CASSKGQVYGYTF.

This clonotype was recorded at least ten times. The genes are TRBV6-2 or TRBV6-3 and TRBJ1-1, with TRBD1 as a possible D gene (5 bases). The CDR3 is 13 residues long. Germline V gives CDR1 MNHEY, CDR2 SVGEGT. The V end was cut by 10 bases, the J end by 0 bases, with 12 bases between. The DNA of the CDR3 is TGTGCCACCGGGGAGGGGATGAACACTGAAGCTTTCTTT. It specifies CATGEGMNTEAFF.

This clonotype was picked up many times. The chain is built from TRBV3-1 and TRBJ2-3; 7 nucleotides align to TRBD2. The length of the CDR3 is 15 residues. After removal of 6 bases from V and 2 bases from J, the junction contained 8 bases not matched to a gene. CDR1 and CDR2 (germline): LGHDT, YNNKEL (reference sequence). CDR3 region: CASSDPGLTTDTQYF. In nucleotides, the CDR3 is TGTGCCAGCAGTGACCCGGGACTAACCACAGATACGCAGTATTTT.

This clonotype was seen many times. The V call is TRBV9, the J call TRBJ2-1; D not certain. CDR1 and CDR2 (germline): SGDLS, YYNGEE. The CDR3 contains 13 residues. The V and J ends lost 2 bases and 6 bases respectively, with 9 bases between them. CDR3 loop: CASSVGPLNEQFF. The CDR3 nucleotides read TGTGCCAGCAGCGTCGGACCCCTCAATGAGCAGTTCTTC.